Listed below are T cell receptor beta chains from one sample, sequenced in a study of response to subunit inactivated influenza vaccine. MiXCR, applied by TCRdb to the RT-PCR reads, yields one record per CDR3 protein. The repertoire holds roughly 620,000 distinct CDR3 sequences, with 10% to 12% as singletons. These data were likewise used in another study, on T cells expressing NK-cell markers.

The sample in question was PBMCs from blood, obtained on the day of vaccination. The receptors stem from a man between 50 and 59 years old who received an inactivated influenza vaccine. Both conserved end residues are part of each CDR3. Fields, in order: CDR3 length, D gene, clone size, V gene, J gene, CDR3 protein, CDR3 DNA. D genes are given only for firm matches. Size values are once, few and many counts, or a class for expanded clones, and some rows have none.

len: 14
d_gene: NA
abundance: few
v_gene: TRBV5-1
j_gene: TRBJ2-7
CDR3aa: CASSLRGALYEQYF
CDR3nt: TGCGCCAGCAGCTTGCGGGGGGCCCTCTACGAGCAGTACTTC

len: 11
d_gene: NA
abundance: few
v_gene: TRBV6-2/TRBV6-3
j_gene: TRBJ2-3
CDR3aa: CASREANTQYF
CDR3nt: TGTGCCAGCAGGGAGGCAAATACGCAGTATTTT

len: 10
d_gene: NA
abundance: NA
v_gene: TRBV20-1
j_gene: TRBJ2-5
CDR3aa: CSAPGTPQYF
CDR3nt: TGCAGTGCTCCAGGGACTCCCCAGTACTTC

len: 14
d_gene: NA
abundance: NA
v_gene: TRBV6-1
j_gene: TRBJ2-1
CDR3aa: CASALGGAYNEQFF
CDR3nt: TGTGCCAGCGCCCTTGGGGGGGCATACAATGAGCAGTTCTTC

len: 17
d_gene: TRBD2
abundance: few
v_gene: TRBV7-3
j_gene: TRBJ2-3
CDR3aa: CASSLRPSGLWRDTQYF
CDR3nt: TGTGCCAGCAGCTTAAGGCCTAGCGGCCTCTGGAGGGATACGCAGTATTTT

len: 15
d_gene: NA
abundance: NA
v_gene: TRBV2
j_gene: TRBJ1-5
CDR3aa: CASSVEGLGNQPQHF
CDR3nt: TGTGCCAGCAGTGTTGAGGGTTTGGGCAATCAGCCCCAGCATTTT

len: 13
d_gene: NA
abundance: few
v_gene: TRBV5-1
j_gene: TRBJ2-1
CDR3aa: CASSLGFGNEQFF
CDR3nt: TGCGCCAGCAGCTTGGGGTTCGGGAATGAGCAGTTCTTC

len: 16
d_gene: NA
abundance: NA
v_gene: TRBV5-1
j_gene: TRBJ2-3
CDR3aa: CASSLGSGSGTDTQYF
CDR3nt: TGCGCCAGCAGCTTGGGTTCCGGGAGTGGCACAGATACGCAGTATTTT

len: 16
d_gene: NA
abundance: NA
v_gene: TRBV6-2/TRBV6-3
j_gene: TRBJ1-5
CDR3aa: CASSYGAWYSNQPQHF
CDR3nt: TGTGCCAGCAGTTACGGGGCATGGTATAGCAATCAGCCCCAGCATTTT

len: 14
d_gene: NA
abundance: many
v_gene: TRBV13
j_gene: TRBJ2-7
CDR3aa: CASSLAGATYEQYF
CDR3nt: TGTGCCAGCAGCTTAGCAGGGGCCACCTACGAGCAGTACTTC

len: 14
d_gene: NA
abundance: few
v_gene: TRBV7-2
j_gene: TRBJ1-5
CDR3aa: CASSLNRANQPQHF
CDR3nt: TGTGCCAGCAGCTTAAATCGAGCGAATCAGCCCCAGCATTTT

len: 15
d_gene: TRBD2
abundance: NA
v_gene: TRBV7-9
j_gene: TRBJ2-5
CDR3aa: CASSLAAGRQETQYF
CDR3nt: TGTGCCAGCAGCTTGGCAGCGGGACGCCAAGAGACCCAGTACTTC

len: 17
d_gene: TRBD1
abundance: few
v_gene: TRBV4-2
j_gene: TRBJ1-1
CDR3aa: CASSQDRGGLRGTEAFF
CDR3nt: TGTGCCAGCAGCCAAGACAGGGGGGGACTCCGAGGCACTGAAGCTTTCTTT

len: 15
d_gene: NA
abundance: NA
v_gene: TRBV9
j_gene: TRBJ2-5
CDR3aa: CASSVSSGQQETQYF
CDR3nt: TGTGCCAGCAGCGTGAGTTCAGGGCAGCAAGAGACCCAGTACTTC

len: 15
d_gene: TRBD2
abundance: few
v_gene: TRBV10-1
j_gene: TRBJ2-2
CDR3aa: CASSGDYTNTGELFF
CDR3nt: TGCGCCAGCAGTGGGGACTACACGAACACCGGGGAGCTGTTTTTT

len: 15
d_gene: NA
abundance: few
v_gene: TRBV5-6
j_gene: TRBJ1-6
CDR3aa: CASSLGQTSNSPLHF
CDR3nt: TGTGCCAGCAGCTTGGGGCAGACCTCCAATTCACCCCTCCACTTT